Following are 18 T cell receptor beta chains from one sample sequenced in a study of OX40 agonist ivuxolimab in advanced cancers. Clones were sequenced by immunoSEQ multiplex PCR, and TCRdb holds only the in-frame ones, with some missing. The profile covers tens of thousands of clones, with over 75% appearing a single time and under 8.5% taken by the ten largest. Sequencing was performed on CD4+ or CD8+ T cells sorted from blood, taken in a trial of the OX40 agonist ivuxolimab. The receptors here all came from an adult with an advanced solid tumor such as melanoma, head and neck, liver or kidney cancer.

This clone was observed a few times. This chain joins TRBV19 and TRBJ2-7; D unclear. Deletions cut 3 bases from V and 1 base from J, with 10 bases between. The CDR3 consists of 14 residues. CDR1 is LNHDA, CDR2 SQIVND, per germline (reference sequence). For the CDR3, the DNA is TGTGCCAGTAGTATGCATGCCCGTTCCTACGAGCAGTACTTC. Translating it yields CASSMHARSYEQYF. Looking up the rest from reference TRBV19 and TRBJ2-7 gives the full variable domain: DGGITQSPKYLFRKEGQNVTLSCEQNLNHDAMYWYRQDPGQGLRLIYYSQIVNDFQKGDIAEGYSVSREKKESFPLTVTSAQKNPTAFYLCASSMHARSYEQYFGPGTRLTVT.

This clone came up many times. V is TRBV7-6 and J is TRBJ2-7, with D uncertain. The CDR3 sequence is 14 residues long. V shed 1 base and J shed 1 base, with 8 bases lying between them. In germline, CDR1 is SGHVS, CDR2 FNYEAQ. The CDR3 nucleotides read TGTGCCAGCAGCTTAGTTGAGGATTCCTACGAGCAGTACTTC. Its translation: CASSLVEDSYEQYF.

The chain is built from TRBV6-4 and TRBJ2-3; TRBD2 might be the D (5 bases). Trimming took off 1 base at V and 7 bases at J, with 6 bases between the two ends. CDR1 and CDR2 (germline): MRHNA, SNTAGT. The CDR3 is 12 residues long. CDR3 region: CASSDYGNTQYF. CDR3 in DNA: TGTGCCAGCAGTGACTACGGGAATACGCAGTATTTT.

The genes are TRBV7-2 and TRBJ2-7, with 8 bases identical to TRBD2. V was pared by 3 bases and J by 7 bases, with 8 bases of the junction left unmatched. The CDR3 is made up of 14 amino acids. CDR1 is SGHTA and CDR2 is FQGNSA in the germline V gene. The CDR3 nucleotides read TGTGCCAGCAGCTTGCCGGCTAGCGGGCCTGAGCAGTACTTC. Its protein product is CASSLPASGPEQYF.

This clone was seen more than once but under ten times. V gene TRBV15 combines with J gene TRBJ2-2; D not certain. This CDR3 has 13 residues. CDR1 and CDR2 (germline): LNHNV, YYDKDF (reference sequence). Between the trimmed V and J ends, which lost 1 base and 7 bases, there was a span of 7 bases. The CDR3 DNA follows: TGTGCCACCAGCAGAGGGTCGTACGGGGAGCTGTTTTTT. The encoded protein is CATSRGSYGELFF.

The chain joins TRBV18 to TRBJ2-1; the match to TRBD1 covers 7 bases. The CDR3 extends over 16 amino acids. CDR1 is KGHSH, CDR2 LQKENI, per germline. V gave up 0 bases and J gave up 7 bases; unmatched junction bases: 9. CDR3 nucleotide sequence: TGTGCCAGCTCACCACCGGACAGGCTAGAGGGAAATGAGCAGTTCTTC. This sequence encodes CASSPPDRLEGNEQFF. Supplemented by reference TRBV18 and TRBJ2-1, the full variable domain reads NAGVMQNPRHLVRRRGQEARLRCSPMKGHSHVYWYRQLPEEGLKFMVYLQKENIIDESGMPKERFSAEFPKEGPSILRIQQVVRGDSAAYFCASSPPDRLEGNEQFFGPGTRLTVL.

This rearrangement joins TRBV6-1 to TRBJ2-5; TRBD2 agrees at 10 bases. This CDR3 has 16 residues. The V gene end was trimmed by 2 bases and the J gene end by 5 bases; junction bases not matched to a gene: 8. The V gene's germline CDR1 is MNHNS and CDR2 SASEGT. Here the CDR3 reads CASSEFASGGYETQYF. Here the CDR3 DNA reads TGTGCCAGCAGTGAATTCGCTAGCGGGGGTTATGAGACCCAGTACTTC.

The table lists this clone with a count of one. This chain links TRBV10-3 with TRBJ2-1, with a possible D match to TRBD2 (5 bases). Germline CDR1 ENHRY, CDR2 SYGVKD. V was cut by 6 bases and J by 3 bases, with 9 bases left in between. The CDR3 extends over 13 amino acids. As DNA, the CDR3 is TGTGCCATCAGGTCGGGAAGCTACAATGAGCAGTTCTTC. Protein: CAIRSGSYNEQFF.

This clone was recorded a few times. The rearrangement uses TRBV5-6 and TRBJ2-2, with TRBD1 matching over 7 bases. CDR3 size: 14 residues. Germline V lookup: CDR1 SGHDT, CDR2 YYEEEE. Germline trimming cut 5 bases from V and 7 bases from J; bases unmatched to any gene: 8. The CDR3 sequence is CASSLTGTVGELFF. The CDR3 nucleotides are TGTGCCAGCAGTCTGACAGGGACGGTCGGGGAGCTGTTTTTT.

With respect to this clone: The sample carries other DNA sequences with the same CDR3. J is TRBJ2-7 and V is TRBV20-1; D remains ambiguous. Trimming took off 5 bases at V and 4 bases at J, with 9 bases between the two ends. CDR1 is DFQATT, CDR2 SNEGSKA, per germline (reference sequence). This CDR3 has 11 residues. CDR3 DNA: TGCAGTGCTGCAACCGAGTACGAGCAGTACTTC. Protein sequence: CSAATEYEQYF.

V gene TRBV7-9 combines with J gene TRBJ1-1; TRBD1 might be the D (6 bases). Germline V CDR1 and CDR2: SEHNR, FQNEAQ (reference sequence). The length of the CDR3 is 13 residues. The V end lost 1 base, the J end lost 4 bases, and 7 bases lay between the germline ends. CDR3 sequence (DNA): TGTGCCAGCAGCTTAGGGGGGCGCACTGAAGCTTTCTTT. Translated, it gives CASSLGGRTEAFF. The whole variable domain, filled in from reference TRBV7-9 and TRBJ1-1, reads DTGVSQNPRHKITKRGQNVTFRCDPISEHNRLYWYRQTLGQGPEFLTYFQNEAQLEKSRLLSDRFSAERPKGSFSTLEIQRTEQGDSAMYLCASSLGGRTEAFFGQGTRLTVV.

This clone was observed a single time. The chain recombines TRBV7-2 with TRBJ2-1, with 7 bases matching TRBD2. Looked up from germline, CDR1 is SGHTA and CDR2 is FQGNSA. V gave up 4 bases and J gave up 4 bases; unmatched junction bases: 10. The CDR3 is 16 amino acids. CDR3 nucleotide sequence: TGTGCCAGCAGCTCGTCATCGGGACTACTATACAATGAGCAGTTCTTC. It yields the protein CASSSSSGLLYNEQFF.

The chain links TRBV5-1 to TRBJ2-5; 9 bases map to TRBD2. The V gene's germline CDR1 is SGHRS and CDR2 YFSETQ. J gave up 3 bases and V 3 bases, and 3 bases lay outside the gene matches. The CDR3 runs 14 residues. CDR3 region: CASSSVAGEETQYF. DNA for the CDR3: TGCGCCAGCAGCTCCGTAGCGGGAGAAGAGACCCAGTACTTC. The variable domain in full, completed from reference TRBV5-1 and TRBJ2-5, reads KAGVTQTPRYLIKTRGQQVTLSCSPISGHRSVSWYQQTPGQGLQFLFEYFSETQRNKGNFPGRFSGRQFSNSRSEMNVSTLELGDSALYLCASSSVAGEETQYFGPGTRLLVL.

V and J are TRBV15 and TRBJ1-4; TRBD1 aligns across 7 bases. The CDR3 totals 16 residues. V lost 0 bases to trimming and J lost 7 bases; unmatched junction nucleotides: 8. From germline, CDR1 is LNHNV and CDR2 YYDKDF (reference sequence). The CDR3 sequence: CATSRDVRGRGEKLFF. The CDR3 DNA reads TGTGCCACCAGCAGAGATGTGAGGGGGCGCGGTGAAAAACTGTTTTTT. Full variable domain (remainder filled in from reference TRBV15 and TRBJ1-4): DAMVIQNPRYQVTQFGKPVTLSCSQTLNHNVMYWYQQKSSQAPKLLFHYYDKDFNNEADTPDNFQSRRPNTSFCFLDIRSPGLGDTAMYLCATSRDVRGRGEKLFFGSGTQLSVL.

The chain has TRBV7-8 and TRBJ1-1, with a tentative D call TRBD1 (5 bases). Germline CDR1 and CDR2: SGHVS and FQNEAQ. CDR3 length: 14 amino acids. The V and J ends lost 6 bases and 1 base respectively, with 12 bases between them. The CDR3 DNA reads TGTGCCAGCAGAGCGGGGACGGGGAACACTGAAGCTTTCTTT. Protein product: CASRAGTGNTEAFF. The variable domain in full, with the rest retrieved from reference TRBV7-8 and TRBJ1-1, is GAGVSQSPRYKVAKRGQDVALRCDPISGHVSLFWYQQALGQGPEFLTYFQNEAQLDKSGLPSDRFFAERPEGSVSTLKIQRTQQEDSAVYLCASRAGTGNTEAFFGQGTRLTVV.

The chain combines TRBV7-8 with TRBJ2-2, with D unclear. Germline V gene sequence: CDR1 SGHVS, CDR2 FQNEAQ. The CDR3 is made up of 13 amino acids. V was cut by 0 bases and J by 7 bases, with 6 bases left in between. The DNA of the CDR3 is TGTGCCAGCAGCTTAGCTTCGAGCGGGGAGCTGTTTTTT. This gives the protein CASSLASSGELFF.

This clone was detected only a few times. In DNA form, the CDR3 reads TGTGCCAGCAGTGTCCGGGATAACAGTCGGACCGGGGAGCTGTTTTTT. Its protein is CASSVRDNSRTGELFF. This chain links TRBV6-1 with TRBJ2-2; a weak D match, TRBD2 (5 bases). Germline V gene sequence: CDR1 MNHNS, CDR2 SASEGT. CDR3 length: 16 amino acids. The V and J ends lost 4 bases and 5 bases respectively, with 17 bases between them.

The CDR3 sequence is CASSLAEKRTDTQYF. CDR3 DNA sequence: TGCGCCAGCAGCTTGGCTGAGAAACGCACAGATACGCAGTATTTT. This chain connects TRBV5-1 to TRBJ2-3; D remains unclear. CDR1 and CDR2 (germline): SGHRS, YFSETQ. The CDR3 sequence is 15 residues long. V dropped 0 bases and J dropped 1 base, with 9 bases sitting between them.